This record covers a single T cell receptor (beta chain). Antigen unknown. This entry is derived from a study of shared clonotypes between healthy human individuals. About the research overall: Two female and a few male donors aged 18 to 49 were enrolled. Study findings and constraints: Among donors, the sharing of clonotypes was expected to be influenced by sequencing depth.

The germline V gene has CDR1 SGDLS and CDR2 YYNGEE. Trimming removed 3 bases from V and 1 base from J, with 10 bases in between. The CDR3 is 14 residues long. Assay execution proceeded at the deep level. Authors' data handling: Junction-only immunoSEQ data arrived without quality scores, meaning filtering differed. Only in-frame clones appear in the TCRdb table, and some are missing; sequencing was by immunoSEQ multiplex PCR. The V and J calls and the clone size are those of that table, but D and trimming were determined from the DNA. The repertoire holds millions of clones, with under 95% as singletons. Naive CD8 populations comprised CD45RO-negative cells positively selected for CCR7, excluding terminally differentiated effector memory CD45RA+ cells.

The chain uses TRBV9 and TRBJ1-1, with D maybe TRBD1 (5 bases). The sequence derives from a man between 18 and 29 years old in good health. Some clones in this sample may be carry-over from other donors' samples. The sequenced material came from naive CD8+ T cells from PBMCs. The CDR3 nucleotides are TGTGCCAGCAGCGCCGGGGGTTGGAACACTGAAGCTTTCTTT. Translation: CASSAGGWNTEAFF.